This is a list of T cell receptor beta chains from one sample in a study of beta chain features in type 1 diabetes. Method: immunoSEQ multiplex PCR; TCRdb's copy keeps in-frame clones and lacks some. The sample lists roughly 330,000 clones; around 10% were seen once. The sequenced sample was naive CD4+ T cells from blood. These receptors were taken from a woman aged 30 to 39 in good health. Both conserved end residues are part of each CDR3. A D gene is named only where the DNA matches it firmly. Clone size is given for some rows only: seen once, a few or many times, or a class if the clone is expanded.

TGTGCCAGCAGCTTAGAGACTAGCGGGAGAAAGACCCAGTACTTC	CASSLETSGRKTQYF	TRBJ2-5	TRBD2	TRBV7-2	few
TGTGCCAGCAGCTTAGACGGGACTAGGAATGAGCAGTACTTC	CASSLDGTRNEQYF	TRBJ2-7	TRBD2	TRBV7-9	few
TGTGCCAGCAACCCCTGGGACACCTCCTATGGCTACACCTTC	CASNPWDTSYGYTF	TRBJ1-2	.	TRBV7-2	few
TGTGCCAGCAGCCTCCGTGGACAGGGTTACACTGAAGCTTTCTTT	CASSLRGQGYTEAFF	TRBJ1-1	TRBD1	TRBV9	.
TGTGCCAGCAGCTTATCTCTCGGGAACACTGAAGCTTTCTTT	CASSLSLGNTEAFF	TRBJ1-1	.	TRBV11-2	few
TGCGCCAGCAGCCAGAACCTACCGGGACTAGGGAACGAGCAGTACTTC	CASSQNLPGLGNEQYF	TRBJ2-7	TRBD2	TRBV4-3	.
TGTGCCAGCAGCTCCCTCTCGGCGGGAGTCGCAGATACGCAGTATTTT	CASSSLSAGVADTQYF	TRBJ2-3	TRBD2	TRBV5-6	.
TGTGCCAGCTCACCATTCGACCAGGGGGTAGCCGACAGTGAGCAGTTCTTC	CASSPFDQGVADSEQFF	TRBJ2-1	TRBD1	TRBV18	few
TGCGCCAGCAGCCAAGGTGGGACTAGCGGGAGCGGCGATACGCAGTATTTT	CASSQGGTSGSGDTQYF	TRBJ2-3	TRBD2	TRBV4-3	few
TGTGCCAGCAGTTACCCCGGACTAGCCTACAATGAGCAGTTCTTC	CASSYPGLAYNEQFF	TRBJ2-1	TRBD2	TRBV28	few
TGTGCCAGCAGCCTGACGACTAGCGGGAGGCGGGGCAATGAGCAGTTCTTC	CASSLTTSGRRGNEQFF	TRBJ2-1	TRBD2	TRBV5-6	.
TGTGCCACCAGCAGAGATCAAGGACAATACTACGAGCAGTACTTC	CATSRDQGQYYEQYF	TRBJ2-7	.	TRBV15	.